This paragraph reports one T cell receptor (beta chain). The target antigen is unknown. The entry originates in a study of regulatory T cells in long-lasting Graves disease. Study conclusions and caveats: Segments TRBV28, TRBJ1-2 and TRBJ2-5 showed preferential usage in persistent disease. Thyroid tissue was not studied; only peripheral blood was.

Germline V gene data show CDR1 as MNHEY and CDR2 as SMNVEV (reference sequence). This CDR3 spans 17 amino acids. V was cut by 5 bases and J by 0 bases, with 14 bases left in between. The TCR beta library used iRepertoire HTBI primers with Arm-PCR amplification of CDR3. TCRdb analysed the multiplex PCR reads with MiXCR anew, one entry per CDR3 protein. The sample lists 400,000 to 500,000 distinct CDR3 sequences; 14% were seen once. Time point specified: newly diagnosed GD, antithyroid drugs for less than 3 months. There was RNA extracted from PBMCs, and the TCR library was made from it. These data were also filed under a second study, of T cells in Graves' hyperthyroidism and ophthalmopathy.

The sequence was collected from a woman aged 45-59 years with Graves disease. V and J are TRBV27 and TRBJ1-6; unclear D gene. Sequenced material: peripheral blood mononuclear cells (PBMCs), taken at new diagnosis, from a patient treated with antithyroid drugs. The CDR3 loop is CASSGQNVYSYNSPLHF. The CDR3 nucleotides read TGTGCCAGCAGTGGGCAAAACGTTTACTCCTATAATTCACCCCTCCACTTT.